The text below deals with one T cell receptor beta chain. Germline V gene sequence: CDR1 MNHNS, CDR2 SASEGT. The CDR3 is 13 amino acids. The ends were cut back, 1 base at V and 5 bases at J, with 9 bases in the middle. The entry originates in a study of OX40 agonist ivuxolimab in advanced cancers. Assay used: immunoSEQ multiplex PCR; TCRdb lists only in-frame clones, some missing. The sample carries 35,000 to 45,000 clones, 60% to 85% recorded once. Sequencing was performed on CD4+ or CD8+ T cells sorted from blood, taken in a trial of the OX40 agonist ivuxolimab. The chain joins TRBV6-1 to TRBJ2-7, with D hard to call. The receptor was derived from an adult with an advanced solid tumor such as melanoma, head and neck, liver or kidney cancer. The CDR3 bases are TGTGCCAGCAGTGAAGTGTGGGTGAACGAGCAGTACGTC. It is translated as CASSEVWVNEQYV.